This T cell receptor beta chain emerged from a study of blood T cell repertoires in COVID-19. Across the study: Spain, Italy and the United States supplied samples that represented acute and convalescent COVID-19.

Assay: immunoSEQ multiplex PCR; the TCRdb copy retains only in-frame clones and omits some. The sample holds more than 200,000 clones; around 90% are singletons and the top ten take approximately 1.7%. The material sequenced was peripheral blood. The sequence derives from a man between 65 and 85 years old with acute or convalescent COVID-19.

The CDR3 DNA follows: TGTGCCAGCAGCTTTGGCTTGGGGGGGAGGTTGACAGATACGCAGTATTTT. This gives the protein CASSFGLGGRLTDTQYF. The V and J genes are TRBV7-3 and TRBJ2-3; 7 bases align to TRBD2. Germline V gene sequence: CDR1 SGHTA, CDR2 FQGTGA. Trimming took 3 bases from V and 3 from J; bases not matched to a gene: 12. The CDR3 is 17 amino acids.